These T cell receptor beta chains were read from a single sample in a study of blood T cell repertoires in COVID-19. Sequencing used immunoSEQ multiplex PCR; TCRdb keeps in-frame clones, though not all of them. The sample lists just under 85,000 clones; around four fifths were seen once. The sample comprised peripheral blood. The origin of the receptors is an older woman with acute or convalescent COVID-19. The CDR3 runs from the conserved cysteine through the conserved F or W. A D gene is named only where the DNA matches it firmly. Where a row states a size, it is once, few, many or the class of an expanded clone; other rows omit it.

abundance	v_gene	j_gene	len	d_gene	CDR3nt	CDR3aa
.	TRBV19	TRBJ1-2	13	.	TGTGCCAGTAGCCAACAAGATAACTATGGCTACACCTTC	CASSQQDNYGYTF
.	TRBV28	TRBJ2-7	15	TRBD2	TGTGCCAGCAGTTTCCCCGCGAGCGGGAGGCCACTGCAGTACTTC	CASSFPASGRPLQYF
.	TRBV7-3	TRBJ1-2	15	.	TGTGCCAGCAGCTCACCGGGGAAAGCTAACTATGGCTACACCTTC	CASSSPGKANYGYTF
.	TRBV19	TRBJ1-4	15	TRBD1	TGTGCCAGTAGCGACAGGGGGCGGGCTAATGAAAAACTGTTTTTT	CASSDRGRANEKLFF
.	TRBV20-1	TRBJ2-7	13	TRBD1	TGCAGTGCTAGTCCGGGACAGGAGCCCGAGCAGTACTTC	CSASPGQEPEQYF
.	TRBV24-1	TRBJ2-7	13	.	TGTGCCACCAGTGATTTAAGGTCGGGCGAGCAGTACTTC	CATSDLRSGEQYF
few	TRBV12-3/TRBV12-4	TRBJ1-2	12	.	TGTGCCAGCACTCTAACTAACTATGGCTACACCTTC	CASTLTNYGYTF
.	TRBV7-2	TRBJ2-7	13	.	TGTGCCAGCAGCTTAGCCCACAGCCGCGAGCAGTACTTC	CASSLAHSREQYF
.	TRBV6-1	TRBJ1-1	13	.	TGTGCCAGCAGTGATCGGCGGCGGACTGAAGCTTTCTTT	CASSDRRRTEAFF
.	TRBV9	TRBJ2-3	16	.	TGTGCCAGCACCTTCCGTGCTAGCGAAAGAGGAGATACGCAGTATTTT	CASTFRASERGDTQYF
.	TRBV10-2	TRBJ2-5	20	TRBD2	TGCGCCAGCAGTGAGCAAGGTTCGGTTAGCGGGAGGGAGACGGGAGAGACCCAGTACTTC	CASSEQGSVSGRETGETQYF
.	TRBV6-5	TRBJ1-2	15	.	TGTGCCAGCACCCTGTCGAGACAAGCTAACTATGGCTACACCTTC	CASTLSRQANYGYTF
few	TRBV5-8	TRBJ2-3	13	.	TGTGCCAGCAGCTTGCGGGGTGCCGATACGCAGTATTTT	CASSLRGADTQYF
.	TRBV5-1	TRBJ1-4	13	.	TGCGCCAGTACTAGGTCTGCCGGAGAAAAACTGTTTTTT	CASTRSAGEKLFF
.	TRBV7-2	TRBJ2-2	13	.	TGTGCCAGCAGCTCACAGGGTACCGGGGAGCTGTTTTTT	CASSSQGTGELFF
.	TRBV11-3	TRBJ1-1	15	.	TGTGCCAGCAGCCGCGGGGGAGCGGCGAACACTGAAGCTTTCTTT	CASSRGGAANTEAFF
.	TRBV29-1	TRBJ1-4	12	.	TGCAGCGTTGGGAGGGCTAATGAAAAACTGTTTTTT	CSVGRANEKLFF
.	TRBV30	TRBJ1-1	16	.	TGTGCCTGGAGTGTCAACGGGGGTAAGCGGGACACTGAAGCTTTCTTT	CAWSVNGGKRDTEAFF
.	TRBV11-2	TRBJ2-7	14	TRBD1	TGTGCCAGCAGCCCTACGGGACAGATCTACGAGCAGTACTTC	CASSPTGQIYEQYF
.	TRBV2	TRBJ2-1	17	TRBD2	TGTGCCAGCACCGGGGGTCTAGCGGAGGGCTCCTACAATGAGCAGTTCTTC	CASTGGLAEGSYNEQFF
.	TRBV30	TRBJ2-1	13	TRBD2	TGTGCCTGGAGTCAAGGACTAGACAATGAGCAGTTCTTC	CAWSQGLDNEQFF
.	TRBV6-4	TRBJ2-3	15	TRBD2	TGTGCCAGCAGTGACTCCGGGACTAACACAGATACGCAGTATTTT	CASSDSGTNTDTQYF
.	TRBV3-1/TRBV3-2	TRBJ1-1	16	TRBD1	TGTGCCAGCAGCCAATACGGGACAGGGGGTGCCACTGAAGCTTTCTTT	CASSQYGTGGATEAFF
.	TRBV5-4	TRBJ1-1	15	TRBD1	TGTGCCAGCAGCGATAGGGACAGACTGAACACTGAAGCTTTCTTT	CASSDRDRLNTEAFF
few	TRBV9	TRBJ2-7	14	.	TGTGCCAGCAGCGTAGGACTGACGGCCTACGAGCAGTACTTC	CASSVGLTAYEQYF
.	TRBV27	TRBJ2-5	15	TRBD2	TGTGCCAGCAGTTTAGGACTAGCGGGAGGGGAGACCCAGTACTTC	CASSLGLAGGETQYF
.	TRBV4-3	TRBJ2-7	14	TRBD1	TGCGCCAGCAGCCAAACAGGGGGCTGGGACGAGCAGTACTTC	CASSQTGGWDEQYF
.	TRBV5-1	TRBJ1-1	14	.	TGCGCCAGCTCCTCACAGGGTAGGGACACTGAAGCTTTCTTT	CASSSQGRDTEAFF
.	TRBV30	TRBJ1-5	14	.	TGTGCCTGGAGTGGTTGGGGAGACGGACAGCCCCAGCATTTT	CAWSGWGDGQPQHF
.	TRBV11-3	TRBJ2-7	15	TRBD2	TGTGCCAGCAGCTCCCGCTCGGGACTATTCTACGAGCAGTACTTC	CASSSRSGLFYEQYF
few	TRBV9	TRBJ1-1	16	.	TGTGCCAGCAGCGTAGGAGGTCTGGGGGGTAACACTGAAGCTTTCTTT	CASSVGGLGGNTEAFF
.	TRBV25-1	TRBJ1-6	14	TRBD1	TGTGCCAGCAGGGAAGGACAGGGAGGGTCACCCCTCCACTTT	CASREGQGGSPLHF
.	TRBV6-6	TRBJ1-5	15	TRBD1	TGTGCCAGCGGGCCACAGGGGTGGGGGAATCAGCCCCAGCATTTT	CASGPQGWGNQPQHF
.	TRBV7-2	TRBJ1-3	16	TRBD1	TGTGCCAGCAGCTCGGGCACAGGGGGCGCCGGAAACACCATATATTTT	CASSSGTGGAGNTIYF
.	TRBV7-6	TRBJ1-3	15	.	TGTGCCAGCAGCTTAGGTTCAGGGTCTGGAAACACCATATATTTT	CASSLGSGSGNTIYF